This is a list of T cell receptor beta chains from one sample in a study of blood T cell repertoires in COVID-19. Profiling relied on immunoSEQ multiplex PCR, and the TCRdb table lists in-frame clones only, not all of them. The sample carries around 69,000 clones, 65% to 90% recorded once. The material sequenced was peripheral blood. The receptors derive from a man aged 50 to 59 with acute or convalescent COVID-19. Both conserved end residues are part of each CDR3. A D gene is named only where the DNA matches it firmly. Size is omitted from some rows. Given values are once, few, many or a class for expanded clones.

j_call v_call clone_size d_call cdr3_aa cdr3_nt
TRBJ2-3 TRBV3-1/TRBV3-2 . TRBD2 CASSLKRGGIPDTQYF TGTGCCAGCAGCCTCAAGCGGGGGGGCATTCCAGATACGCAGTATTTT
TRBJ1-1 TRBV9 . . CASSVVYRDAEAFF TGTGCCAGCAGCGTAGTGTACAGGGACGCTGAAGCTTTCTTT
TRBJ2-3 TRBV10-1 once . CASSDGGSTDTQYF TGCGCCAGCAGTGATGGGGGGTCCACAGATACGCAGTATTTT
TRBJ2-3 TRBV7-3 . TRBD2 CASSFGSGGYTDTQYF TGTGCCAGCAGCTTTGGGAGCGGGGGATACACAGATACGCAGTATTTT
TRBJ2-3 TRBV6-6 . TRBD2 CASSYVSGGDTQYF TGTGCCAGCAGTTATGTTAGCGGGGGGGATACGCAGTATTTT
TRBJ1-4 TRBV30 . . CAWSDSRTNEKLFF TGTGCCTGGAGTGATAGCCGAACTAATGAAAAACTGTTTTTT
TRBJ2-1 TRBV4-1 . TRBD2 CASSQDPGGSYNEQFF TGCGCCAGCAGCCAAGATCCGGGGGGCTCCTACAATGAGCAGTTCTTC
TRBJ2-3 TRBV7-3 . TRBD2 CASSPATSGTDTQYF TGTGCCAGCAGCCCAGCGACTAGCGGGACAGATACGCAGTATTTT
TRBJ2-6 TRBV5-8 once . CASSGWGAGANVLTF TGTGCCAGCAGCGGGTGGGGAGCTGGGGCCAACGTCCTGACTTTC
TRBJ1-6 TRBV18 . TRBD1 CASSTGTGALNSPLHF TGTGCCAGCTCAACCGGGACAGGGGCGCTCAATTCACCCCTCCACTTT
TRBJ1-1 TRBV10-3 . TRBD1 CAISPDRDGAFF TGTGCCATCAGTCCAGACAGGGACGGAGCTTTCTTT
TRBJ2-3 TRBV28 once . CASSLSLADTQYF TGTGCCAGCAGTTTATCCCTGGCCGATACGCAGTATTTT
TRBJ1-3 TRBV12-5 . . CASGLVEDGENPSGNTIYF TGTGCTAGTGGTTTGGTGGAGGATGGAGAAAACCCCTCTGGAAACACCATATATTTT
TRBJ1-1 TRBV14 . . CASSQETVQHTEAFF TGTGCCAGCAGCCAAGAGACAGTTCAGCACACTGAAGCTTTCTTT
TRBJ1-5 TRBV27 once . CASSFGGGRPQHF TGTGCCAGCAGTTTTGGGGGGGGTAGGCCCCAGCATTTT
TRBJ1-5 TRBV4-2 . . CASSQGHGGVNQPQHF TGTGCCAGCAGCCAAGGGCACGGGGGGGTTAACCAGCCCCAGCATTTT
TRBJ1-2 TRBV11-2 . TRBD1 CASRLGQGANYGYTF TGTGCCAGCAGACTAGGGCAGGGGGCTAACTATGGCTACACCTTC
TRBJ1-5 TRBV2 . TRBD1 CASTGQGGQPQHF TGTGCCAGCACTGGACAGGGTGGGCAGCCCCAGCATTTT
TRBJ1-3 TRBV2 . . CASSPQDTIYF TGTGCCAGCAGTCCCCAGGACACCATATATTTT